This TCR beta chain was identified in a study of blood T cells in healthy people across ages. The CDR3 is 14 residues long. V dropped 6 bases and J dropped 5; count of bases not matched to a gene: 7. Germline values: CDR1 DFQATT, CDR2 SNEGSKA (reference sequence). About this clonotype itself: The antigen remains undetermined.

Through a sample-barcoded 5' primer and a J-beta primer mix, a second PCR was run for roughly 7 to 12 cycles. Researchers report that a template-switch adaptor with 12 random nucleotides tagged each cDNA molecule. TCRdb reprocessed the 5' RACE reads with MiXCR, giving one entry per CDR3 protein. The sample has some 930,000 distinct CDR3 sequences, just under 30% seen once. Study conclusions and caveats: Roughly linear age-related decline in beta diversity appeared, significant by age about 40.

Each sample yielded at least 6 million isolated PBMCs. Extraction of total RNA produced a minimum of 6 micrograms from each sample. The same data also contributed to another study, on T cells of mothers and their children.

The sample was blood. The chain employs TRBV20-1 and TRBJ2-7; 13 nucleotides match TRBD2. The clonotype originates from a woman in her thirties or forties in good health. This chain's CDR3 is CSAPGLAGRDEQYF. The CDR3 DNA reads TGCAGTGCACCGGGACTAGCGGGGCGAGACGAGCAGTACTTC.